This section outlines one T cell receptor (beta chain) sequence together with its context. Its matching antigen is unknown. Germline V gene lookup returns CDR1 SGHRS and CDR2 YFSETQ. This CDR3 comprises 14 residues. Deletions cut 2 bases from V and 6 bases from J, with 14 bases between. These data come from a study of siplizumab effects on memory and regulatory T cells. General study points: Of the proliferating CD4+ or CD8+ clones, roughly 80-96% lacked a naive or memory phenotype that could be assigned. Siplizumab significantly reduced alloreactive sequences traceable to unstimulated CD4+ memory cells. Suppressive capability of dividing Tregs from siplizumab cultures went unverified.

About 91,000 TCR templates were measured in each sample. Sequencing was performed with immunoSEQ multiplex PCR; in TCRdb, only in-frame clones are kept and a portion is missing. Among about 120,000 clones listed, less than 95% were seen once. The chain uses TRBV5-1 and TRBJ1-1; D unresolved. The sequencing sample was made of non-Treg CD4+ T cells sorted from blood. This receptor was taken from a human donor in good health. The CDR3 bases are TGCGCCAGCAGCTTTAGGCCCCTGGACTCTGAAGCTTTCTTT. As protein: CASSFRPLDSEAFF. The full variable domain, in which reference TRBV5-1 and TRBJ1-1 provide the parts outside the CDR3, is KAGVTQTPRYLIKTRGQQVTLSCSPISGHRSVSWYQQTPGQGLQFLFEYFSETQRNKGNFPGRFSGRQFSNSRSEMNVSTLELGDSALYLCASSFRPLDSEAFFGQGTRLTVV.